This T cell receptor beta chain was identified in a study of cytomegalovirus exposure and HLA in healthy donors. The study's findings and limits: The study put around 180 TCR beta chains on its list as cytomegalovirus-associated. TRBV6-2, TRBV6-3 and some other V segments were unresolvable in 87-base-pair reads. In vitro, three CMV-associated chains proved specific for CMV antigens.

With 60 Vbeta and 13 Jbeta primers, the PCR was carried out. How the authors handled the data: Around 9.9 million shared chains were among the roughly 80 million unique TCR beta chains that a later analysis counted. Only in-frame clones appear in the TCRdb table, and some are missing; sequencing was by immunoSEQ multiplex PCR. V and J calls and clone size follow that table, whereas D and trimming were derived from the DNA. The sample lists around 90,000 clones, 70% to 85% seen once, with around 3% in the top ten. Regarding this clone: Its antigen is not identified.

CDR3 length equals 15 residues. Germline-derived CDR1 and CDR2 are SGHAT and FQNNGV. V was clipped by 1 base and J by 6 bases; unmatched bases: 5. The sequence was obtained from a man aged 25 to 40 in good health and CMV-seronegative. The sequenced material came from PBMCs. This chain uses TRBV11-2 with TRBJ1-5; 8 bases match TRBD1. In nucleotides, the CDR3 is TGTGCCAGCAGCTTAGGGCCAGGGGGCGGTCAGCCCCAGCATTTT. As protein: CASSLGPGGGQPQHF.